A selection of T cell receptor beta chains follows, all from one sample in a study of cytomegalovirus exposure and HLA in healthy donors. Assay used: immunoSEQ multiplex PCR; TCRdb lists only in-frame clones, some missing. Among roughly 150,000 clones listed, over 80% were seen once. The sequencing sample was made of PBMCs. The receptors originated from a woman aged 18-29 years in good health and CMV-seronegative. The CDR3 runs from the conserved cysteine through the conserved F or W. Fields, in order: D gene, clone size, J gene, V gene, CDR3 DNA, CDR3 protein. A D gene is named only where the DNA matches it firmly. Clone sizes are given selectively: once, few, many, or a class where the clone is expanded.

.	.	TRBJ1-6	TRBV6-5	TGTGCCAGCAGTTACGCTGCGCAAGGACTTTATTCACCCCTCCACTTT	CASSYAAQGLYSPLHF
TRBD1	once	TRBJ1-5	TRBV29-1	TGCAGCGTTGGGGGACAGGCGGGTCAGCCCCAGCATTTT	CSVGGQAGQPQHF
TRBD1	once	TRBJ1-2	TRBV5-1	TGCGCCAGCAGCTCGGACAGGAGGGATGTCTACACCTTC	CASSSDRRDVYTF
.	.	TRBJ1-1	TRBV5-5	TGTGCCAGCAGCTTGTTGGTCATCGGGAACACTGAAGCTTTCTTT	CASSLLVIGNTEAFF
.	.	TRBJ2-2	TRBV5-1	TGCGCCAGCAGCATCCAGACAGGGAACACCGGGGAGCTGTTTTTT	CASSIQTGNTGELFF
TRBD1	.	TRBJ1-5	TRBV4-1	TGCGCCAGCAGCCAATTTCCAGGGGGAAAGTCGGGCAATCAGCCCCAGCATTTT	CASSQFPGGKSGNQPQHF
.	.	TRBJ2-4	TRBV27	TGTGCCAGCAGTTTAAGGGGCCCACTAGCCAAAAACATTCAGTACTTC	CASSLRGPLAKNIQYF
TRBD1	.	TRBJ1-1	TRBV2	TGTGCCAGCCTCTGGGACAGGGCTGTAACTGAAGCTTTCTTT	CASLWDRAVTEAFF
.	.	TRBJ2-5	TRBV4-1	TGCGCCAGCAGCCAATCCCCTAGCCTCCTACAAGAGACCCAGTACTTC	CASSQSPSLLQETQYF
TRBD2	.	TRBJ2-2	TRBV7-9	TGTGCCAGCAGCCCGGGGGGGGCTCGGGCCGGGGAGCTGTTTTTT	CASSPGGARAGELFF
.	.	TRBJ2-3	TRBV11-2	TGTGCCAGCAGCTTATACGTCGAAACTGATACGCAGTATTTT	CASSLYVETDTQYF
.	once	TRBJ2-7	TRBV28	TGTGCCAGCAATGGCAGGGGCTACGAGCAGTACTTC	CASNGRGYEQYF
.	few	TRBJ1-3	TRBV5-4	TGTGCCAGCAGCTATTGGCCGACAGTCTCTGGAAACACCATATATTTT	CASSYWPTVSGNTIYF
TRBD2	.	TRBJ2-1	TRBV5-1	TGCGCCAGCATTTTAGGACTAGAGACCAATGAGCAGTTCTTC	CASILGLETNEQFF
.	.	TRBJ2-7	TRBV28	TGTGCCAGCAGTTTCATCGGACAGACATACGAGCAGTACTTC	CASSFIGQTYEQYF
TRBD1	.	TRBJ2-1	TRBV29-1	TGCAGCGGCCGAGACAGGGTAGCGCAGCAGTTCTTC	CSGRDRVAQQFF
TRBD2	.	TRBJ2-1	TRBV6-5	TGTGCCAGCGCGACTAGCGGGGGCAACAATGAGCAGTTCTTC	CASATSGGNNEQFF
.	.	TRBJ2-5	TRBV5-1	TGCGCCAGCAGCTTGGATTTTTTTCCTAGCGCAGAGACCCAGTACTTC	CASSLDFFPSAETQYF
TRBD1	.	TRBJ2-7	TRBV27	TGTGCCAGCAGGAGGGACAGGACGCAATACGAGCAGTACTTC	CASRRDRTQYEQYF
.	.	TRBJ2-7	TRBV27	TGTGCCAGCAGTCCCGCGGGGCAGGCCAGAACCTACGAGCAGTACTTC	CASSPAGQARTYEQYF
.	.	TRBJ1-2	TRBV5-1	TGCGCCAGCAGTTCTTCCCCCGACAGCTTCTATGGCTACACCTTC	CASSSSPDSFYGYTF
TRBD1	.	TRBJ1-4	TRBV30	TGTGCCTGGAGTGACCGACAGGGGGCGGATGAAAAACTGTTTTTT	CAWSDRQGADEKLFF